Shown below are 15 T cell receptor beta chains from a single sample sequenced in a study of cytomegalovirus exposure and HLA in healthy donors. The PCR had 60 Vbeta and 13 Jbeta primers. This table comes from immunoSEQ multiplex PCR, and its TCRdb copy is limited to in-frame clones, with some not included. In the table there are roughly 200,000 clones, about 83% of which are singletons. Sequenced: PBMCs. Source of these receptors: a female donor in good health and CMV-seronegative.

This chain uses TRBV4-2 with TRBJ2-1; 8 nucleotides agree with TRBD1. Germline CDR1 LGHNA, CDR2 YNFKEQ. The CDR3 covers 15 residues. Trimming removed 1 base from V and 5 bases from J; junction bases left unmatched: 4. The CDR3: CASSQGQGSNNEQFF. CDR3 coding DNA: TGTGCCAGCAGCCAAGGACAGGGGAGTAACAATGAGCAGTTCTTC.

In its sample, this clone was seen once. This chain joins TRBV5-1 and TRBJ2-7; 11 bases line up with TRBD2. V trimming: 0 bases; J trimming: 6 bases; junction bases outside the gene matches: 5. Germline CDR1 and CDR2: SGHRS and YFSETQ. The CDR3 is 15 residues long. The CDR3 region has the DNA TGCGCCAGCAGCTTGGGACTAGCGGGAAGCGGCGAGCAGTACTTC. As protein: CASSLGLAGSGEQYF.

The J gene is TRBJ2-3, the V gene TRBV11-2; D ambiguous. This CDR3 region has 13 residues. Trimming removed 1 base from V and 12 bases from J, with 14 bases in between. CDR1 and CDR2 from the germline V gene are SGHAT and FQNNGV. CDR3 in amino acids: CASSLGSPGTQYF. The CDR3 nucleotides are TGTGCCAGCAGCTTAGGATCCCCTGGTACACAGTATTTT.

V gene TRBV2 combines with J gene TRBJ2-7; 16 bases map to TRBD2. The CDR3 covers 16 residues. Germline values: CDR1 SNHLY, CDR2 FYNNEI. V lost 8 bases, J lost 7 bases, and 11 bases stayed unmatched. CDR3 sequence (DNA): TGTGCCAGCTTACCCGCCGGGACTAGCGGGAGGGGAGAGCAGTACTTC. This translates into CASLPAGTSGRGEQYF.

The J gene is TRBJ2-7, the V gene TRBV21-1; the table's D call of TRBD2 was not tested on the DNA. TRBV21-1 corresponds to a pseudogene. The CDR3 has 15 amino acids. The CDR3 DNA sequence: TGTGCCAGGAGCAAAGGGACTAGCGGTTCCTACGAGCAGTCCTTC. It translates to CARSKGTSGSYEQSF.

This chain connects TRBV6-1 to TRBJ1-6; TRBD1 aligns across 11 bases. V shed 7 bases, J shed 10 bases, and the junction held 9 bases outside the gene matches. This CDR3 has 15 residues. CDR1 MNHNS and CDR2 SASEGT come from the germline V gene. CDR3 amino acids: CASKNGQGAYSPLHF. The CDR3 nucleotides read TGTGCCAGCAAGAACGGACAGGGGGCGTACTCACCCCTCCACTTT.

This chain links TRBV4-2 with TRBJ2-6; possibly TRBD1 for D (5 bases). Germline V gives CDR1 LGHNA, CDR2 YNFKEQ. This CDR3 contains 18 residues. The V and J ends lost 4 bases and 2 bases respectively, with 18 bases between them. The DNA for the CDR3 is TGTGCCAGCAGCCCGCTACAGGTAGGGGCGACTGGGGCCAACGTCCTGACTTTC. Translated, it gives CASSPLQVGATGANVLTF.

This clone has only one observation. The chain combines TRBV4-3 with TRBJ2-7, with 9 positions matching TRBD1. The CDR3 contains 15 residues. Germline V lookup: CDR1 LGHNA, CDR2 YSLEER. Losses at the gene ends were 7 bases for V and 5 bases for J; bases not matched to a gene: 12. The CDR3, as DNA: TGCGCCAGCACCCCCCCCTCGGACAGGGGCGACGAGCAGTACTTC. It translates to CASTPPSDRGDEQYF.

The J gene is TRBJ1-4, the V gene TRBV7-9; D is ambiguous. Germline V lookup: CDR1 SEHNR, CDR2 FQNEAQ (reference sequence). Trimming took off 5 bases at V and 0 bases at J, with 13 bases between the two ends. CDR3 length: 16 residues. The CDR3 DNA follows: TGTGCCAGCAGCGCCCAACGGAGGGCAACTAATGAAAAACTGTTTTTT. The encoded protein is CASSAQRRATNEKLFF.

The V gene is TRBV6-1, the J gene TRBJ1-5; D is possibly TRBD1 (5 bases). Germline CDR1 is MNHNS and CDR2 is SASEGT. The germline V and J ends were trimmed by 2 bases and 2 bases, with 16 bases remaining between them. The CDR3 has 17 residues. CDR3 in amino acids: CASSESGFRVGNQPQHF. The CDR3, as DNA: TGTGCCAGCAGTGAAAGTGGGTTCAGGGTGGGCAATCAGCCCCAGCATTTT.

The chain combines TRBV11-1 with TRBJ2-1; 12 bases fit TRBD2. The CDR3 is made up of 15 amino acids. The germline gives CDR1 SGHAT, CDR2 FQDESV (reference sequence). Trimming removed 6 bases from V and 9 bases from J; junction bases left unmatched: 9. The CDR3 DNA follows: TGTGCCAGCAGACCTCGACTAGCGGGAGTAATTGAGCAGTTCTTC. Amino acids: CASRPRLAGVIEQFF.

The sample holds a few counts of this clone. The V gene is TRBV7-2, the J gene TRBJ1-1, with TRBD1 matching over 7 bases. The CDR3 runs to 16 residues. Looked up from germline, CDR1 is SGHTA and CDR2 is FQGNSA. The trim removed 7 bases at V and 0 bases at J, leaving 11 bases unmatched. Here the CDR3 DNA reads TGTGCCAGCAAAAGACAGGGAGGAGGCATGAACACTGAAGCTTTCTTT. Its translation: CASKRQGGGMNTEAFF. The full variable domain, its missing parts supplied by reference TRBV7-2 and TRBJ1-1, is GAGVSQSPSNKVTEKGKDVELRCDPISGHTALYWYRQSLGQGLEFLIYFQGNSAPDKSGLPSDRFSAERTGGSVSTLTIQRTQQEDSAVYLCASKRQGGGMNTEAFFGQGTRLTVV.

The chain links TRBV7-9 to TRBJ1-6; 7 bases match TRBD1. CDR3 size: 14 residues. Trimming at V came to 3 bases and at J to 7 bases, leaving 3 bases not matched to a gene. CDR1 and CDR2 from the germline V gene are SEHNR and FQNEAQ (reference sequence). The CDR3 sequence: CASSLGTANSPLHF. As DNA, the CDR3 is TGTGCCAGCAGCTTGGGGACAGCGAATTCACCCCTCCACTTT.

The chain is built from TRBV9 and TRBJ2-1; 9 bases agree with TRBD2. In germline, CDR1 is SGDLS, CDR2 YYNGEE. The CDR3 has 16 amino acids. Germline trimming cut 4 bases from V and 4 bases from J; bases unmatched to any gene: 9. CDR3 amino acids: CASSPGVSGGYNEQFF. The CDR3 nucleotides read TGTGCCAGCAGCCCGGGGGTGAGCGGGGGGTACAATGAGCAGTTCTTC.

The CDR3 region has the DNA TGTGCCAGCAGCTTCAGGGGACGGATGACTGAAGCTTTCTTT. Amino acid sequence: CASSFRGRMTEAFF. This chain uses TRBV11-2 with TRBJ1-1; TRBD1 is a possible D gene (6 bases). Trimming pared 3 bases from V and 5 bases from J, leaving 13 bases between. Germline lookup yields CDR1 SGHAT and CDR2 FQNNGV. CDR3 size: 14 residues. The entire variable domain, with the rest obtained from reference TRBV11-2 and TRBJ1-1, is as follows: EAGVAQSPRYKIIEKRQSVAFWCNPISGHATLYWYQQILGQGPKLLIQFQNNGVVDDSQLPKDRFSAERLKGVDSTLKIQPAKLEDSAVYLCASSFRGRMTEAFFGQGTRLTVV.